The 14 T cell receptor beta chains presented below share a single source sample, sequenced in a study of blood T cells in healthy people across ages. The authors ran a second PCR of about 6 to 11 cycles using a sample-barcoded 5' primer and a J-beta primer mix. TCRdb reprocessed the 5' RACE reads with MiXCR, giving one entry per CDR3 protein. Among hundreds of thousands of distinct CDR3 sequences, 56% were seen once, and the ten largest hold about a quarter. Sequenced: blood. These TCRs come from a man aged 35-49 years in good health.

This clonotype was found a few times. J is TRBJ1-2 and V is TRBV20-1; tentative D call: TRBD1 (5 bases). This CDR3 has 14 amino acids. V was clipped by 0 bases and J by 7 bases, with 15 bases between them. CDR1 DFQATT and CDR2 SNEGSKA come from the germline V gene (reference sequence). CDR3 loop: CSARDRGAGGGYTF. The CDR3 DNA reads TGCAGTGCTAGAGATCGGGGCGCTGGGGGTGGCTACACCTTC.

This clonotype has a count of ten or more. The chain couples TRBV11-2 to TRBJ1-1; D not resolved. The CDR3 covers 15 residues. CDR1 is SGHAT and CDR2 is FQNNGV in the germline V gene. Trimming took off 1 base at V and 10 bases at J, with 19 bases between the two ends. The CDR3 reads CASSLGIKTPVGAFF. The CDR3 DNA reads as TGTGCCAGCAGCTTAGGCATCAAGACCCCCGTGGGAGCTTTCTTT.

In its sample, this clonotype was seen many times. In DNA, the CDR3 is TGTGCCAGCAGTGGGACTAGCGGGAGCTACGAGCAGTACTTC. This sequence encodes CASSGTSGSYEQYF. The chain joins TRBV12-3 or TRBV12-4 to TRBJ2-7, with 14 bases aligning to TRBD2. The V gene end was trimmed by 5 bases and the J gene end by 3 bases; junction bases not matched to a gene: 0. The CDR3 is made up of 14 amino acids.

The chain links TRBV7-2 to TRBJ2-3, with D possibly being TRBD2 (5 bases). In germline, CDR1 is SGHTA, CDR2 FQGNSA. V lost 5 bases, J lost 5 bases, and 17 bases lay in between. This CDR3 has 15 amino acids. The CDR3 DNA reads TGTGCCAGCAGCCCTCAACGGGGTCTCGTAGATACGCAGTATTTT. The encoded protein is CASSPQRGLVDTQYF.

This clonotype turned up a few times. The chain has TRBV29-1 and TRBJ2-7; D is uncertain. V was shortened by 3 bases and J by 4 bases, with 4 bases between the two germline ends. CDR1 and CDR2 from the germline V gene are SQVTM and ANQGSEA. The CDR3 covers 10 residues. The CDR3 DNA reads as TGCAGCGTTGACCCATACGAGCAGTACTTC. Its protein product is CSVDPYEQYF.

This clonotype has a count of ten or more. The chain joins TRBV4-2 to TRBJ1-2; 8 bases match TRBD1. The V and J ends lost 4 bases and 2 bases, in that order; junction bases with no gene match: 9. Germline V gene lookup returns CDR1 LGHNA and CDR2 YNFKEQ. The CDR3 has 16 amino acids. CDR3 in amino acids: CASSRNRDRFNYGYTF. The CDR3 DNA follows: TGTGCCAGCAGCCGCAACCGGGACAGGTTCAACTATGGCTACACCTTC.

In DNA form, the CDR3 reads TGTGCCAGCAGTGAAATGGCAGTCACAGATACGCAGTATTTT. This encodes CASSEMAVTDTQYF. The chain is built from TRBV2 and TRBJ2-3; D gene ambiguous. Trimming took 2 bases from V and 2 from J, leaving 8 bases between them. Germline loops: CDR1 SNHLY, CDR2 FYNNEI. There are 14 residues in the CDR3. Full variable domain (outside the CDR3, taken from reference TRBV2 and TRBJ2-3): EPEVTQTPSHQVTQMGQEVILRCVPISNHLYFYWYRQILGQKVEFLVSFYNNEISEKSEIFDDQFSVERPDGSNFTLKIRSTKLEDSAMYFCASSEMAVTDTQYFGPGTRLTVL.

CDR3 amino acids: CASSMGGEQFF. DNA for the CDR3: TGTGCCAGCAGCATGGGGGGTGAGCAGTTCTTC. The V call is TRBV9, the J call TRBJ2-1; weak D call: TRBD2 (6 bases). V lost 4 bases to trimming and J lost 9 bases, with 8 bases between them. The CDR3 is made up of 11 amino acids. Germline CDR1 and CDR2: SGDLS and YYNGEE.

J is TRBJ2-5 and V is TRBV15; D is undetermined. The V gene's germline CDR1 is LNHNV and CDR2 YYDKDF (reference sequence). Trimming removed 1 base from V and 1 base from J, with 4 bases in between. The CDR3 totals 13 residues. The CDR3 sequence is CATSRVTQETQYF. The CDR3 nucleotides read TGTGCCACCAGCAGAGTAACCCAAGAGACCCAGTACTTC. Using reference TRBV15 and TRBJ2-5 for the parts outside the CDR3, the full variable domain is DAMVIQNPRYQVTQFGKPVTLSCSQTLNHNVMYWYQQKSSQAPKLLFHYYDKDFNNEADTPDNFQSRRPNTSFCFLDIRSPGLGDTAMYLCATSRVTQETQYFGPGTRLLVL.

This clonotype was observed a few times. This rearrangement joins TRBV20-1 to TRBJ2-4, with a weak D call TRBD2 (6 bases). Germline V gives CDR1 DFQATT, CDR2 SNEGSKA (reference sequence). CDR3 size: 13 residues. Trimming pared 5 bases from V and 8 bases from J, leaving 16 bases between. CDR3 coding DNA: TGCAGTGCTGACGCGGGGAACGGAGACATTCAGTACTTC. Its protein is CSADAGNGDIQYF.

The J gene is TRBJ2-7, the V gene TRBV28, with 10 bases aligning to TRBD2. V gave up 6 bases and J gave up 0 bases; unmatched junction bases: 8. This CDR3 is 16 amino acids long. Germline V gene lookup returns CDR1 MDHEN and CDR2 SYDVKM. CDR3 loop: CASRPPAGGPSYEQYF. The CDR3 region has the DNA TGTGCCAGCAGACCCCCAGCGGGAGGGCCCTCCTACGAGCAGTACTTC.

The gene calls are TRBV20-1 and TRBJ2-7, with 7 bases that match TRBD2. The J call may not be correct, given that the DNA end is closer to TRBJ2-5. Germline V lookup: CDR1 DFQATT, CDR2 SNEGSKA (reference sequence). The length of the CDR3 is 16 residues. The CDR3 DNA follows: TGCAGTGCTAGAGATTCACCTAGCGGTCTAGGGGAGACCCAGTACTTC. Protein product: CSARDSPSGLGETQYF.

The chain is built from TRBV29-1 and TRBJ2-7, with a possible D match to TRBD1 (5 bases). The end of the DNA is better explained by TRBJ2-1, so the J call may be wrong. The CDR3 is made up of 12 amino acids. Germline V CDR1 and CDR2: SQVTM, ANQGSEA. The CDR3 nucleotides read TGCAGCGTGGGGCGGATAGGCGATGAGCAGTTCTTC. This encodes CSVGRIGDEQFF.

The chain joins TRBV7-3 to TRBJ2-4, with TRBD2 matching over 7 bases. The J segment lost 13 bases and the V segment lost 2 bases, leaving 14 bases of the junction unmatched. CDR3 length equals 15 residues. Germline assignment: CDR1 SGHTA and CDR2 FQGTGA. This chain's CDR3 is CASSLGRVAYNEQYF. For the CDR3, the DNA is TGTGCCAGCAGCTTAGGGAGGGTGGCCTACAATGAGCAGTACTTC.